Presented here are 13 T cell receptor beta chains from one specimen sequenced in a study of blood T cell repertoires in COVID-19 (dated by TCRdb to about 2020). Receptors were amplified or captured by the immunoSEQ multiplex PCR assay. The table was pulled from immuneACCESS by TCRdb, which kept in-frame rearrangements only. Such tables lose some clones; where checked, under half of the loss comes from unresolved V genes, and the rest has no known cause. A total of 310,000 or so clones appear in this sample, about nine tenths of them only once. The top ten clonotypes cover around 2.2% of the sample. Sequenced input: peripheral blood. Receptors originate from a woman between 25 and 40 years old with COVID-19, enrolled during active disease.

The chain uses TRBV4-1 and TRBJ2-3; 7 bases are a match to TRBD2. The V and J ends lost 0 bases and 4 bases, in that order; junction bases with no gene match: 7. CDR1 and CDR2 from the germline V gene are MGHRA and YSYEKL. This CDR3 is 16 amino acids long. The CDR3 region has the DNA TGCGCCAGCAGCCAAGAACTGGGCGGGAGCGCAGATACGCAGTATTTT. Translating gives CASSQELGGSADTQYF.

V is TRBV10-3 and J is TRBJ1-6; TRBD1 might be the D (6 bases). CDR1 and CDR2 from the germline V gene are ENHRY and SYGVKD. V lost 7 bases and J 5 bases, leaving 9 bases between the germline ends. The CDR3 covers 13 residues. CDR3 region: CAINAGDNSPLHF. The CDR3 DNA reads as TGTGCCATCAACGCAGGGGATAATTCACCCCTCCACTTT.

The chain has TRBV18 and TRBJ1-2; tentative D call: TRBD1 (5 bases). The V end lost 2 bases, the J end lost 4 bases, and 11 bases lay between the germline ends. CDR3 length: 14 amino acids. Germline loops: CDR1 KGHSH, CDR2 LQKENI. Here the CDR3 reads CASSPSGEVYGYTF. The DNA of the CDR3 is TGTGCCAGCTCACCATCGGGGGAAGTCTATGGCTACACCTTC. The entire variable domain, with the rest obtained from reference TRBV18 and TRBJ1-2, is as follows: NAGVMQNPRHLVRRRGQEARLRCSPMKGHSHVYWYRQLPEEGLKFMVYLQKENIIDESGMPKERFSAEFPKEGPSILRIQQVVRGDSAAYFCASSPSGEVYGYTFGSGTRLTVV.

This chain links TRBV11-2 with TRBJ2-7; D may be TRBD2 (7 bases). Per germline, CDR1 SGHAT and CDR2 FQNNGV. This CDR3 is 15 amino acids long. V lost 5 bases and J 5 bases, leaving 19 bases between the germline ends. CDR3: CASSPVGGQVDEQYF. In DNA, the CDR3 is TGTGCCAGCAGCCCGGTGGGGGGGCAGGTGGACGAGCAGTACTTC.

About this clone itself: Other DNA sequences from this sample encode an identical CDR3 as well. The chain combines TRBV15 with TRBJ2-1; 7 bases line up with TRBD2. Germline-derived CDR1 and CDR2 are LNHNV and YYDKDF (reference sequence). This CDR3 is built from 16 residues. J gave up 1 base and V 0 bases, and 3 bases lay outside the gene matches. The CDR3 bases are TGTGCCACCAGCAGAGATGGCGGGAGTTCCTACAATGAGCAGTTCTTC. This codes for CATSRDGGSSYNEQFF.

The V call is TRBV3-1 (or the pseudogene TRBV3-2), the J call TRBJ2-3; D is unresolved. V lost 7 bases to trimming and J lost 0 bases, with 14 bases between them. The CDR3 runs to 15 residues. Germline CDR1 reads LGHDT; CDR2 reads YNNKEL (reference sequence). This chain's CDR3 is CASTAGPLSTDTQYF. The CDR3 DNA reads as TGTGCCAGCACTGCTGGGCCACTTAGCACAGATACGCAGTATTTT.

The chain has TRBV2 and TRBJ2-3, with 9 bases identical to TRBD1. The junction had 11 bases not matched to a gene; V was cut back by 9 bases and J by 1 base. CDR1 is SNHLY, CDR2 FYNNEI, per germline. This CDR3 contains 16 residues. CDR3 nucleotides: TGTGCCAGGACACGGACAGGGGAAGGTGGCACAGATACGCAGTATTTT. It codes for CARTRTGEGGTDTQYF. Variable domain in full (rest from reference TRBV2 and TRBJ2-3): EPEVTQTPSHQVTQMGQEVILRCVPISNHLYFYWYRQILGQKVEFLVSFYNNEISEKSEIFDDQFSVERPDGSNFTLKIRSTKLEDSAMYFCARTRTGEGGTDTQYFGPGTRLTVL.

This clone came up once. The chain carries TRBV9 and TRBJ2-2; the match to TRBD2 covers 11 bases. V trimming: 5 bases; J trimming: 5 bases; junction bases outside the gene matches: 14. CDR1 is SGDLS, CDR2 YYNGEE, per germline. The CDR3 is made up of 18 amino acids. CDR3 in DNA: TGTGCCAGCAGTAGGACAGGGGTATTAGCGGGAGGGACCGGGGAGCTGTTTTTT. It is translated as CASSRTGVLAGGTGELFF. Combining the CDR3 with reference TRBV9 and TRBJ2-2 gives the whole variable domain DSGVTQTPKHLITATGQRVTLRCSPRSGDLSVYWYQQSLDQGLQFLIQYYNGEERAKGNILERFSAQQFPDLHSELNLSSLELGDSALYFCASSRTGVLAGGTGELFFGEGSRLTVL.

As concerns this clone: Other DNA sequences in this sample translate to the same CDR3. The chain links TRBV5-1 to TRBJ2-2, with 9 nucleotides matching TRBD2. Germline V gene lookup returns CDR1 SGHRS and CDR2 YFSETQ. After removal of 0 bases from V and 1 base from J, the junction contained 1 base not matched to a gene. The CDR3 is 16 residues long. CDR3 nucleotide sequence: TGCGCCAGCAGCTTGGTGACTAGCGGGAACACCGGGGAGCTGTTTTTT. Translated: CASSLVTSGNTGELFF.

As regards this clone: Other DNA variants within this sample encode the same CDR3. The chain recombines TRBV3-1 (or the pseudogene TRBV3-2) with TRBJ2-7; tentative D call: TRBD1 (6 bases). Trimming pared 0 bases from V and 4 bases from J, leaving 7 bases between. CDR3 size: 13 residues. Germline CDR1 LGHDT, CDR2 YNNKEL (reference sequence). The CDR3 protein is CASSQERGYEQYF. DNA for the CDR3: TGTGCCAGCAGCCAAGAGAGGGGGTACGAGCAGTACTTC.

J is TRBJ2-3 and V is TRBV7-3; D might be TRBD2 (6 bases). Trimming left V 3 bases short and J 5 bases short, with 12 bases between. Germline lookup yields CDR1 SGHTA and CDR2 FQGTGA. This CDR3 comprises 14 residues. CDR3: CASSFMGGRDTQYF. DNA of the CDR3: TGTGCCAGCAGCTTCATGGGGGGAAGAGATACGCAGTATTTT.

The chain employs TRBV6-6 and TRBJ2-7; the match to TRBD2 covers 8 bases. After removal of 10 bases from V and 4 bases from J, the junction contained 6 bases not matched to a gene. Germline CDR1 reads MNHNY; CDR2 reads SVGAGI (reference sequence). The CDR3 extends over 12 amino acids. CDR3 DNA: TGTGCCACCGGGGGGGGAACATACGAGCAGTACTTC. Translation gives CATGGGTYEQYF.

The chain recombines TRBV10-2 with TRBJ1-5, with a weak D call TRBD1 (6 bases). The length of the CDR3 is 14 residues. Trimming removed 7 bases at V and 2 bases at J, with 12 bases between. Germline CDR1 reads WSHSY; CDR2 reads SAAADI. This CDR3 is CASMTGGGNQPQHF. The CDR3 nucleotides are TGCGCCAGCATGACAGGAGGTGGCAATCAGCCCCAGCATTTT.